This record covers a single TCR beta chain. Clones were sequenced by immunoSEQ multiplex PCR, and TCRdb holds only the in-frame ones, with some missing. The data contain fewer than 700,000 clones, 85% to 90% of them singletons. The sample originates from a study of blood T cell repertoires in COVID-19. Background on the study: Samples of COVID-19 (acute and convalescent) were obtained from the United States, Italy and Spain.

Seattle patient enrollment occurred during active infection, with longitudinal follow-up thereafter. The specimen sequenced was peripheral blood. The TCR originated in a woman in her 50s with COVID-19, enrolled during active disease.

The CDR3 is CASSLEGQGTFYNEQFF. The CDR3 DNA reads TGCGCCAGCAGCTTGGAGGGCCAGGGGACCTTTTACAATGAGCAGTTCTTC. V and J are TRBV5-1 and TRBJ2-1, with D perhaps matching TRBD1 (6 bases). Germline V gives CDR1 SGHRS, CDR2 YFSETQ. With 0 bases removed from V and 4 bases from J, the gap between germline ends came to 17 bases. This CDR3 has 17 amino acids.